These 10 T cell receptor beta chains came from one sample sequenced in a study of blood T cell repertoires in COVID-19. The protocol was immunoSEQ multiplex PCR, while the TCRdb copy is restricted to in-frame clones and leaves out a portion. The sample has approximately 400,000 clones, around 89% seen once. The sequencing sample was made of peripheral blood. The source of these receptors is a man aged 35 to 55 with acute or convalescent COVID-19.

The chain carries TRBV28 and TRBJ1-4; 8 positions match TRBD1. Germline assignment: CDR1 MDHEN and CDR2 SYDVKM. This CDR3 comprises 15 residues. J lost 7 bases, V lost 1 base, and 5 bases had no gene match. The CDR3 DNA is TGTGCCAGCAGTTTATACCAGGGGGCTAGTGAAAAACTGTTTTTT. Protein product: CASSLYQGASEKLFF.

The genes are TRBV24-1 and TRBJ2-2, with D maybe TRBD1 (6 bases). The V end was cut by 6 bases, the J end by 2 bases, with 9 bases between. CDR1 and CDR2 (germline): KGHDR, SFDVKD. The CDR3 covers 14 residues. CDR3 protein: CATSNRANTGELFF. Here the CDR3 DNA reads TGTGCCACCAGTAACAGGGCCAACACCGGGGAGCTGTTTTTT.

The chain employs TRBV10-3 and TRBJ2-3, with D possibly matching TRBD2 (6 bases). Germline assignment: CDR1 ENHRY and CDR2 SYGVKD. V gave up 6 bases and J gave up 2 bases, with 24 bases separating them. CDR3 length equals 18 residues. The CDR3 coding sequence is TGTGCCATCAGCGGAACCGGGGGTGGGGGGACCCACACAGATACGCAGTATTTT. This gives the protein CAISGTGGGGTHTDTQYF.

This chain connects TRBV3-1 (or the pseudogene TRBV3-2) to TRBJ1-2; D call uncertain. The CDR3 covers 12 residues. The germline V and J ends were trimmed by 1 base and 8 bases, with 8 bases remaining between them. In germline, CDR1 is LGHDT, CDR2 YNNKEL (reference sequence). The CDR3 protein is CASSQAERGYTF. CDR3 in DNA: TGTGCCAGCAGCCAAGCGGAGCGCGGCTACACCTTC.

This chain joins TRBV10-3 and TRBJ2-2, with 8 positions matching TRBD1. The V and J ends lost 11 bases and 5 bases, in that order; junction bases with no gene match: 16. This CDR3 has 16 residues. Per germline, CDR1 ENHRY and CDR2 SYGVKD. This CDR3 is CAPTGIQGVGTGELFF. As DNA, the CDR3 is TGTGCCCCCACGGGGATACAGGGGGTAGGAACCGGGGAGCTGTTTTTT.

This clone appeared a single time. The chain is built from TRBV15 and TRBJ2-5; 7 bases map to TRBD2. The junction had 10 bases not matched to a gene; V was cut back by 7 bases and J by 2 bases. CDR1 and CDR2 (germline): LNHNV, YYDKDF (reference sequence). The CDR3 sequence is 15 residues long. The CDR3 loop is CATTARGGPQETQYF. Here the CDR3 DNA reads TGTGCCACCACAGCCCGCGGGGGACCTCAAGAGACCCAGTACTTC.

This chain joins TRBV5-1 and TRBJ2-1, with D perhaps TRBD1 (7 bases). This CDR3 contains 15 residues. Trimming pared 6 bases from V and 2 bases from J, leaving 15 bases between. Germline values: CDR1 SGHRS, CDR2 YFSETQ. CDR3 nucleotides: TGCGCCAGCACCCTGCGGGACAGAACCTACAATGAGCAGTTCTTC. Its translation: CASTLRDRTYNEQFF.

In this sample, this clone turned up once. V and J are TRBV27 and TRBJ2-7; TRBD2 agrees at 11 bases. J was trimmed by 4 bases and V by 4 bases; bases with no gene match: 12. Looked up from germline, CDR1 is MNHEY and CDR2 is SMNVEV (reference sequence). The CDR3 is made up of 17 amino acids. CDR3 DNA sequence: TGTGCCAGCAGTTCGGACCGGACCGGGACTAGCGGATACGAGCAGTACTTC. Protein: CASSSDRTGTSGYEQYF.

The rearrangement links TRBV19 to TRBJ1-2; 11 bases line up with TRBD1. The CDR3 totals 17 residues. Germline V CDR1 and CDR2: LNHDA, SQIVND (reference sequence). Unmatched junction bases numbered 9, after V lost 2 bases and J lost 4 bases. DNA for the CDR3: TGTGCCAGTAGTATACCGTACGGGACAGGGGGGAGCTATGGCTACACCTTC. Amino acids: CASSIPYGTGGSYGYTF.

The chain couples TRBV27 to TRBJ2-1, with D possibly matching TRBD1 (6 bases). The length of the CDR3 is 15 residues. The germline V gene encodes CDR1 MNHEY and CDR2 SMNVEV (reference sequence). The V gene lost 6 bases and the J gene lost 0 bases, with 12 bases spanning the gap. The CDR3 is CASRSDRSSYNEQFF. The CDR3, as DNA: TGTGCCAGCAGGTCGGACAGAAGCTCCTACAATGAGCAGTTCTTC.